This is a list of T cell receptor beta chains from one sample in a study of T-cell memory formation after mild COVID-19. TCRdb processed the 5' RACE reads anew with MiXCR; each CDR3 protein has one entry. The sample consists of hundreds of thousands of distinct CDR3 sequences, 15% to 20% of them appearing once. The sample taken for sequencing was PBMCs or a T cell subset sorted from them (not recorded which). Receptors originate from a man younger than 35 who had mild COVID-19 (a few samples of this study predate the infection). Cell type and time point are not known. CDR3s include the opening cysteine and the closing phenylalanine or tryptophan. The order of the fields is J gene, clone size, D gene, V gene, CDR3 DNA, CDR3 protein. A D gene is named only where the DNA matches it firmly. Clone size is stated in some rows and not others, as once, few, many or a class when expanded.

j_gene: TRBJ1-1; abundance: few; d_gene: -; v_gene: TRBV27; CDR3nt: TGTGCCAGCTCATTGGCCAGGTTAACTGAAGCTTTCTTT; CDR3aa: CASSLARLTEAFF
j_gene: TRBJ2-5; abundance: few; d_gene: -; v_gene: TRBV5-1; CDR3nt: TGCGCCAGCAGCATAAGACACCAAGAGACCCAGTACTTC; CDR3aa: CASSIRHQETQYF
j_gene: TRBJ2-1; abundance: -; d_gene: TRBD2; v_gene: TRBV4-3; CDR3nt: TGCGCCAGCAGCCAAGATCCCGCGACTAGCACTGAGCAGTTCTTC; CDR3aa: CASSQDPATSTEQFF
j_gene: TRBJ2-6; abundance: few; d_gene: -; v_gene: TRBV5-1; CDR3nt: TGCGCCAGCAGCTCAAACATAACTGGGGCCAACGTCCTGACTTTC; CDR3aa: CASSSNITGANVLTF
j_gene: TRBJ2-7; abundance: -; d_gene: -; v_gene: TRBV5-1; CDR3nt: TGCGCCAGCAGCCTGGACAGTATTTGGTACTTC; CDR3aa: CASSLDSIWYF
j_gene: TRBJ2-7; abundance: few; d_gene: -; v_gene: TRBV29-1; CDR3nt: TGCAGCGTTGCTGACCGGGACTACGAGCAGTACTTC; CDR3aa: CSVADRDYEQYF
j_gene: TRBJ2-3; abundance: -; d_gene: -; v_gene: TRBV28; CDR3nt: TGTGCCAGCACCCTCTTAAGGGGACCCTCCGGAGATACGCAGTATTTT; CDR3aa: CASTLLRGPSGDTQYF
j_gene: TRBJ1-1; abundance: few; d_gene: -; v_gene: TRBV4-1; CDR3nt: TGCGCCAGCAGCCAATTCATCAGTGGGAGGAACACTGAAGCTTTCTTT; CDR3aa: CASSQFISGRNTEAFF
j_gene: TRBJ1-6; abundance: few; d_gene: TRBD1; v_gene: TRBV4-1; CDR3nt: TGCGCCAGCAGCCAATTCCGGGACAGGGAATCACCCCTCCACTTT; CDR3aa: CASSQFRDRESPLHF
j_gene: TRBJ1-2; abundance: few; d_gene: -; v_gene: TRBV6-2/TRBV6-3; CDR3nt: TGTGCCAGCCAGGACAGACCCGTCTATGGCTACACCTTC; CDR3aa: CASQDRPVYGYTF
j_gene: TRBJ1-3; abundance: -; d_gene: -; v_gene: TRBV7-2; CDR3nt: TGTGCCAGCAGCCCCCTGGGCTCTGGAAACACCATATATTTT; CDR3aa: CASSPLGSGNTIYF
j_gene: TRBJ2-1; abundance: -; d_gene: -; v_gene: TRBV12-3/TRBV12-4; CDR3nt: TGTGCCAGCAGTAAATACAGGGAGGATGAGCAGTTCTTC; CDR3aa: CASSKYREDEQFF
j_gene: TRBJ2-1; abundance: few; d_gene: -; v_gene: TRBV5-1; CDR3nt: TGCGCCAGCAGCTTGGGGGCGGGGACGGGGAATGAGCAGTTCTTC; CDR3aa: CASSLGAGTGNEQFF
j_gene: TRBJ1-3; abundance: few; d_gene: -; v_gene: TRBV5-6; CDR3nt: TGTGCCAGCAGCCTCGGACAATCCGCGGGAAACACCATATATTTT; CDR3aa: CASSLGQSAGNTIYF
j_gene: TRBJ1-2; abundance: many; d_gene: -; v_gene: TRBV7-2; CDR3nt: TGTGCCAGCAGCTTTCGTGGCGCTAACTATGGCTACACCTTC; CDR3aa: CASSFRGANYGYTF
j_gene: TRBJ1-6; abundance: few; d_gene: -; v_gene: TRBV10-3; CDR3nt: TGTGCCATCAGTTTCGGGGATTCCTATAATTCACCCCTCCACTTT; CDR3aa: CAISFGDSYNSPLHF
j_gene: TRBJ1-2; abundance: many; d_gene: -; v_gene: TRBV6-6; CDR3nt: TGTGCCAGCAGTTACACTGCCTATGGCTACACCTTC; CDR3aa: CASSYTAYGYTF
j_gene: TRBJ1-1; abundance: -; d_gene: -; v_gene: TRBV25-1; CDR3nt: TGTGCCAGCATCGGGCGGTGGAACACTGAAGCTTTCTTT; CDR3aa: CASIGRWNTEAFF